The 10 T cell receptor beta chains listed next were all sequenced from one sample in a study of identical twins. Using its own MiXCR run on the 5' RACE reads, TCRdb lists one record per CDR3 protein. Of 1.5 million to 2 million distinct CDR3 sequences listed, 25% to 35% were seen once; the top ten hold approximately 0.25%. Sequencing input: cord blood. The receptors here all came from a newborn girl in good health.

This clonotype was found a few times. CDR3 nucleotide sequence: TGTGCCAGCAGCTTGACTAGATACACCGGGGAGCTGTTTTTT. Protein: CASSLTRYTGELFF. The rearrangement joins TRBV5-4 to TRBJ2-2; tentative D call: TRBD2 (5 bases). V was cut by 1 base and J by 3 bases, with 7 bases left in between. Germline loops: CDR1 SGHNT, CDR2 YYREEE (reference sequence). This CDR3 spans 14 amino acids. The entire variable domain, with the rest obtained from reference TRBV5-4 and TRBJ2-2, is as follows: ETGVTQSPTHLIKTRGQQVTLRCSSQSGHNTVSWYQQALGQGPQFIFQYYREEENGRGNFPPRFSGLQFPNYSSELNVNALELDDSALYLCASSLTRYTGELFFGEGSRLTVL.

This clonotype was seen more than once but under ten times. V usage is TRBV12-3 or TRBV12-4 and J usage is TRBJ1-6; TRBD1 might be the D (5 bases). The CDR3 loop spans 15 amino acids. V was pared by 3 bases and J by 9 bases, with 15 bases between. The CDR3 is CASSFQGGPISPLHF. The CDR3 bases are TGTGCCAGCAGTTTTCAGGGAGGGCCAATTTCACCCCTCCACTTT.

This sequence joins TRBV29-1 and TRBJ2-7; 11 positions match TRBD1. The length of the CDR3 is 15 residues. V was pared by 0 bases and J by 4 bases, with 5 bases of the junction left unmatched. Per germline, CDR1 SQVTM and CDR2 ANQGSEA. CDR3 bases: TGCAGCGTTGAAGATTTCGGGACAGGGGGTTACGAGCAGTACTTC. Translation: CSVEDFGTGGYEQYF.

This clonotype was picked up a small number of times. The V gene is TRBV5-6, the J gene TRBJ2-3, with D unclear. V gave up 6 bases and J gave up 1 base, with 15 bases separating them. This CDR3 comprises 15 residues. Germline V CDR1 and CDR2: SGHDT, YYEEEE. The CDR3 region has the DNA TGTGCCAGCACCCCCGTGGTGCTCGGCACAGATACGCAGTATTTT. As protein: CASTPVVLGTDTQYF. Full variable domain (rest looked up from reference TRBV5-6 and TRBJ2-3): DAGVTQSPTHLIKTRGQQVTLRCSPKSGHDTVSWYQQALGQGPQFIFQYYEEEERQRGNFPDRFSGHQFPNYSSELNVNALLLGDSALYLCASTPVVLGTDTQYFGPGTRLTVL.

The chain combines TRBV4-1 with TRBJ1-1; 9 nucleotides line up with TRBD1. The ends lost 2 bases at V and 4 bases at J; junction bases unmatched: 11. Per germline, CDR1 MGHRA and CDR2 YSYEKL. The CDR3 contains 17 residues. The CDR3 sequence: CASSQLSDRGFGTEAFF. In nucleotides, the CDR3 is TGCGCCAGCAGCCAACTCTCAGACAGGGGGTTTGGCACTGAAGCTTTCTTT.

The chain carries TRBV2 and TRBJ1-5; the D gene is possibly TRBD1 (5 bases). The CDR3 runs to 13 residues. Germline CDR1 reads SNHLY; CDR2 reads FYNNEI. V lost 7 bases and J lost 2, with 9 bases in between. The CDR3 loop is CASKQGGNQPQHF. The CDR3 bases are TGTGCCAGCAAGCAGGGCGGCAATCAGCCCCAGCATTTT.

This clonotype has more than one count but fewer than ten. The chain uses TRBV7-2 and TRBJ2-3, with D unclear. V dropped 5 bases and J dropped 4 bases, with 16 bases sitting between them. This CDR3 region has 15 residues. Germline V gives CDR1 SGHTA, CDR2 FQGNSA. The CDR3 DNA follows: TGTGCCAGCAGCCCCCGGGCCCTCCTTGCAGATACGCAGTATTTT. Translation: CASSPRALLADTQYF.

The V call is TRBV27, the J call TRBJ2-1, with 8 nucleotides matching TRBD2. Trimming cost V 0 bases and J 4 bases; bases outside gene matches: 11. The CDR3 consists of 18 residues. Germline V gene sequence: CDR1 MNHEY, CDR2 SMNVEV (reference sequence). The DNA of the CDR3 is TGTGCCAGCAGTTTATCGGGGATAGCGGGACCGGGGTACAATGAGCAGTTCTTC. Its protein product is CASSLSGIAGPGYNEQFF.

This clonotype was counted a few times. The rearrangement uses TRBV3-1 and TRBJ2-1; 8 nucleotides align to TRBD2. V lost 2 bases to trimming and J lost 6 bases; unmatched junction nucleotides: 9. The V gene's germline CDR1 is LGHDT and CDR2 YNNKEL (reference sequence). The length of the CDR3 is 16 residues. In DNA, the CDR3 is TGTGCCAGCAGCCAATATGGGGCGGGGGGAAGCAATGAGCAGTTCTTC. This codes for CASSQYGAGGSNEQFF.

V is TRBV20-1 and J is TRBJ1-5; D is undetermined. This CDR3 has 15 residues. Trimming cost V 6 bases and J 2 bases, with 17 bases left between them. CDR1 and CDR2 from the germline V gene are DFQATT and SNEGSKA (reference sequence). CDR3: CSAIRAAGGNQPQHF. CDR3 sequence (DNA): TGCAGTGCCATCCGGGCCGCGGGAGGCAATCAGCCCCAGCATTTT.